This TCR beta chain was recorded in a study of blood T cell repertoires in COVID-19 (dated by TCRdb to the early 2020s). A note on the overall study: Samples covering the acute and convalescent phases of COVID-19 were provided by collaborators in the United States, Italy and Spain. HLA class I and class II types, where available, came from metadata supplied by the sample provider rather than from assay-based typing. The samples were drawn from two sources: the first 160 participants of the ongoing ImmuneRACE study, and 1,200 or so subjects contributed by 6 global collaborators. The sample metadata nearly always contained a de-identified subject ID, COVID-19 status, age in years and sex. The dataset comprised deeply sampled blood TCRbeta repertoires from subjects exposed to, actively infected with, or recovered from COVID-19. The repertoires were released in a freely available public database meant as a resource for research on the immune response to SARS-CoV-2. The prospective study material was composed of cDNA or gDNA derived from T cells, B-cell-depleted T cells, or PBMCs.

TCRbeta CDR3 regions were amplified from genomic DNA using the immunoSEQ Assay, a bias-controlled multiplex PCR. On the study's bioinformatics: The number of nucleated cells in each sample was estimated by amplification of reference gene primers within the assay. To quantify the absolute abundance of each unique TCRbeta CDR3 rearrangement, sequence reads were collapsed and filtered. For each sample, productive Simpson clonality was calculated as the square root of Simpson's diversity index over productive rearrangements. TCRdb mirrors the immuneACCESS table, restricted to in-frame sequences. Some clones are absent from its copies; in checked studies, under half trace to an unresolved V gene, and the reason for the others is unknown. Clonal size and the V and J genes are those of that table, whereas D and trimming came from the DNA. In this sample the table shows 250,000 to 300,000 clones, 75% to 90% of which occur a single time. The top ten constitute 1.5% to 2% of the sample.

This clone was seen once. It lacks a known antigen. Per-base qualities were not stored, and no clone one base away is much larger. Participants in the prospective study were aged about 18 to 90 years, lived in some 24 United States geographic areas, and enrolled through a virtual design. To assign participants to cohorts, the prospective study relied on clinical history that participants themselves reported in a screening survey and a study questionnaire. Recovered participants in ImmuneRACE Cohort 3 were defined as having two consecutive negative NP/OP PCR tests, clearance from a healthcare professional, or resolution of symptoms. Each participant in the prospective study had whole blood, serum and a nasopharyngeal or oropharyngeal swab collected by mobile phlebotomists. Prospective study participants could optionally give additional blood draws and questionnaires over an approximately two-month period. Before DNA extraction, prospective study blood samples were shipped either frozen or at room temperature.

Study-level results and caveats: How much clinical and demographic metadata was included differed by source and by participant, and the metadata was provided uncurated.

CDR3 length: 17 amino acids, cysteine to phenylalanine. Only CDR3 DNA is held: 51 bases, read in frame from base 1. The germline V gene encodes CDR1 SGHTA and CDR2 FQGTGA. Trimming removed 2 bases from V and 4 bases from J; the gene matches leave 11 bases unexplained. The sample was PBMCs or T cells enriched from blood (not recorded which). This TCR was recovered from a woman between 40 and 50 years old who had recovered from COVID-19. The V and J genes are TRBV7-3 and TRBJ2-5, with TRBD2 matching 9 junction bases. The sequence in DNA is TGTGCCAGCAGCTTACGCCCGGCGGGAGGGCCCAGAGAGACCCAGTACTTC. Its translation is CASSLRPAGGPRETQYF.